This entry lists 25 T cell receptor beta chains sequenced from one sample in a study of memory CD4+ T cells and cytomegalovirus serostatus (dated by TCRdb to 2018 to 2020). The library was prepared using the immunoSEQ multiplex PCR assay. Sourced from immuneACCESS, this table was stored by TCRdb with only in-frame sequences that have V and J called. A share of the clones is absent; for the studies checked, an unresolved V gene accounts for under half, and the remainder has no known explanation. Here the sample has about 82,000 clones; 65% to 85% occur a single time. Around 0.77% of the sample rests with the top ten. A FACSAria II was used to sort memory CD4+ T cells, defined as single viable CD3+CD4+CD8-CD45RO+ cells. Sequenced: memory CD4+ T cells from blood. The source is an adult in good health and CMV-seronegative.

The gene calls are TRBV27 and TRBJ1-2, with 7 bases that match TRBD1. Trimming at V came to 6 bases and at J to 4 bases, leaving 11 bases not matched to a gene. The CDR3 is 15 amino acids. Looked up from germline, CDR1 is MNHEY and CDR2 is SMNVEV (reference sequence). DNA of the CDR3: TGTGCCAGCAGACCCAACAGGGGATTGAGCTATGGCTACACCTTC. Amino acids: CASRPNRGLSYGYTF.

This clone was seen only once. The V call is TRBV7-9, the J call TRBJ2-1; TRBD1 matches at 7 bases. After removal of 8 bases from V and 7 bases from J, the junction contained 14 bases not matched to a gene. This CDR3 region has 15 residues. CDR1 SEHNR and CDR2 FQNEAQ come from the germline V gene (reference sequence). CDR3 sequence reads: CASAPGLQGRNEQFF. The DNA of the CDR3 is TGTGCCAGCGCCCCCGGCTTACAGGGGCGGAATGAGCAGTTCTTC.

The chain is built from TRBV7-3 and TRBJ2-3, with D perhaps TRBD1 (5 bases). CDR1 is SGHTA, CDR2 FQGTGA, per germline. V gave up 5 bases and J gave up 8 bases, with 14 bases separating them. The length of the CDR3 is 13 residues. Written as DNA, the CDR3 is TGTGCCAGCAGCCAGACGAATCAGGGTACGCAGTATTTT. Translating it yields CASSQTNQGTQYF. The complete variable domain, with remaining parts taken from reference TRBV7-3 and TRBJ2-3, reads GAGVSQTPSNKVTEKGKYVELRCDPISGHTALYWYRQSLGQGPEFLIYFQGTGAADDSGLPNDRFFAVRPEGSVSTLKIQRTERGDSAVYLCASSQTNQGTQYFGPGTRLTVL.

The chain combines TRBV2 with TRBJ2-7; unclear D gene. The CDR3 totals 13 residues. Per germline, CDR1 SNHLY and CDR2 FYNNEI. V lost 6 bases to trimming and J lost 3 bases, with 12 bases between them. The CDR3 DNA is TGTGCCAGCAGGCATCGGCTCCTCTACGAGCAGTACTTC. Translation gives CASRHRLLYEQYF.

The chain recombines TRBV10-3 with TRBJ2-5; D possibly corresponds to TRBD1 (6 bases). Germline V gives CDR1 ENHRY, CDR2 SYGVKD. Trimming stripped 2 bases from V and 7 bases from J, with 8 bases between. The CDR3 consists of 12 residues. The CDR3 sequence is CAISELGGTQYF. In DNA form, the CDR3 reads TGTGCCATCAGTGAGCTAGGGGGGACCCAGTACTTC.

The rearrangement joins TRBV7-9 to TRBJ2-7, with D perhaps being TRBD1 or TRBD2 (6 bases each). The V gene's germline CDR1 is SEHNR and CDR2 FQNEAQ (reference sequence). The ends were cut back, 2 bases at V and 5 bases at J, with 13 bases in the middle. CDR3 length: 14 residues. This chain's CDR3 is CASSLSRGVNEQYF. The CDR3 DNA is TGTGCCAGCAGCTTATCAAGGGGGGTCAACGAGCAGTACTTC. Complete variable domain (other parts from reference TRBV7-9 and TRBJ2-7): DTGVSQNPRHKITKRGQNVTFRCDPISEHNRLYWYRQTLGQGPEFLTYFQNEAQLEKSRLLSDRFSAERPKGSFSTLEIQRTEQGDSAMYLCASSLSRGVNEQYFGPGTRLTVT.

This clone was seen more than once but under ten times. The J gene is TRBJ1-6, the V gene TRBV10-1; tentatively, D is TRBD1 (5 bases). The germline V gene has CDR1 WNHNN and CDR2 SYGVQD (reference sequence). With 2 bases removed from V and 8 bases from J, the gap between germline ends came to 13 bases. This CDR3 spans 15 amino acids. CDR3 sequence reads: CASSEGTFPYSPLHF. The CDR3 bases are TGCGCCAGCAGTGAGGGGACTTTCCCCTATTCACCCCTCCACTTT.

This clone was found a few times. The chain has TRBV19 and TRBJ1-1, with TRBD1 identical over 7 bases. J gave up 4 bases and V 10 bases, and 6 bases lay outside the gene matches. This CDR3 has 12 amino acids. Germline V gives CDR1 LNHDA, CDR2 SQIVND (reference sequence). The CDR3 sequence: CATTGWGTEAFF. The CDR3 DNA reads as TGTGCCACGACAGGGTGGGGCACTGAAGCTTTCTTT.

CDR3 sequence reads: CASSPSGTRAYEQYF. CDR3 DNA sequence: TGTGCCAGCAGCCCGAGCGGGACACGGGCCTACGAGCAGTACTTC. The chain has TRBV5-4 and TRBJ2-7; D perhaps matches TRBD2 (7 bases). V lost 4 bases and J 2 bases, leaving 16 bases between the germline ends. The CDR3 totals 15 residues. CDR1 SGHNT and CDR2 YYREEE come from the germline V gene (reference sequence).

V is TRBV30 and J is TRBJ1-5; D is unresolved. CDR1 is GTSNPN, CDR2 SVGIG, per germline (reference sequence). The CDR3 runs to 17 residues. Trimming took off 0 bases at V and 0 bases at J, with 15 bases between the two ends. In DNA form, the CDR3 reads TGTGCCTGGAGTGTACGAGGCAGTCCTACTAGCAATCAGCCCCAGCATTTT. It yields the protein CAWSVRGSPTSNQPQHF.

V usage is TRBV5-4 and J usage is TRBJ1-3; TRBD1 matches at 8 bases. Germline V gene data show CDR1 as SGHNT and CDR2 as YYREEE (reference sequence). The CDR3 has 15 residues. V shed 4 bases and J 2 bases; nucleotides not matched to a gene: 5. The CDR3 sequence is CASSTMTGAGNTIYF. In DNA, the CDR3 is TGTGCCAGCAGCACGATGACAGGGGCTGGAAACACCATATATTTT.

This clone was picked up one time. V usage is TRBV7-2 and J usage is TRBJ1-3, with D uncertain. V shed 2 bases and J shed 1 base, with 6 bases lying between them. Germline assignment: CDR1 SGHTA and CDR2 FQGNSA. The CDR3 covers 14 residues. For the CDR3, the DNA is TGTGCCAGCAGCTTATTTGGGTCTGGAAACACCATATATTTT. Its translation: CASSLFGSGNTIYF.

This clone was observed once. The rearrangement uses TRBV4-1 and TRBJ1-2; no reliable D call. V was pared by 1 base and J by 4 bases, with 13 bases between. CDR1 and CDR2 (germline): MGHRA, YSYEKL. CDR3 length equals 15 residues. The chain's CDR3 is CASSQVGATFYGYTF. The CDR3 region has the DNA TGCGCCAGCAGCCAAGTGGGAGCCACTTTCTATGGCTACACCTTC.

This chain connects TRBV14 to TRBJ2-7, with TRBD1 matching 7 bases. The CDR3 loop spans 12 amino acids. CDR1 and CDR2 (germline): SGHDN, FVKESK. After removal of 5 bases from V and 6 bases from J, the junction contained 4 bases not matched to a gene. CDR3: CASSSTGVEQYF. CDR3 nucleotide sequence: TGTGCCAGCAGCTCAACAGGGGTCGAGCAGTACTTC.

The chain couples TRBV27 to TRBJ2-7, with D perhaps matching TRBD1 (8 bases). CDR1 is MNHEY and CDR2 is SMNVEV in the germline V gene (reference sequence). Trimming stripped 6 bases from V and 2 bases from J, with 26 bases between. The CDR3 has 18 residues. CDR3 nucleotide sequence: TGTGCCAGCAGGGGGGGGCTCCTCCGGGACAGGAAAACCTACGAGCAGTACTTC. It yields the protein CASRGGLLRDRKTYEQYF.

The chain joins TRBV11-2 to TRBJ1-4; D gene unclear. Trimming stripped 5 bases from V and 3 bases from J, with 13 bases between. CDR3 size: 15 residues. Germline CDR1 and CDR2: SGHAT and FQNNGV. The CDR3 here is CASSPDLAANEKLFF. DNA for the CDR3: TGTGCCAGCAGCCCCGACTTAGCAGCTAATGAAAAACTGTTTTTT.

The chain recombines TRBV28 with TRBJ1-5, with D possibly being TRBD1 (5 bases). V was cut by 6 bases and J by 0 bases, with 9 bases left in between. CDR1 is MDHEN and CDR2 is SYDVKM in the germline V gene. The CDR3 is 14 residues long. Written as DNA, the CDR3 is TGTGCCAGCAGGTCAGGGAGTAGCAATCAGCCCCAGCATTTT. Translating it yields CASRSGSSNQPQHF.

The chain recombines TRBV6-1 with TRBJ1-5; D unclear. Germline assignment: CDR1 MNHNS and CDR2 SASEGT. This CDR3 has 11 residues. With 2 bases removed from V and 7 bases from J, the gap between germline ends came to 3 bases. The CDR3 region has the DNA TGTGCCAGCAGTGAACGCCAGCCCCAGCATTTT. Translated: CASSERQPQHF.

The chain employs TRBV7-6 and TRBJ1-6; D call uncertain. The CDR3 totals 13 residues. Germline V gene lookup returns CDR1 SGHVS and CDR2 FNYEAQ. Trimming cost V 1 base and J 10 bases, with 8 bases left between them. CDR3 sequence reads: CASSLVGVSPLHF. The DNA for the CDR3 is TGTGCCAGCAGCTTAGTGGGTGTGTCACCCCTCCACTTT.

The genes are TRBV9 and TRBJ1-2, with D possibly being TRBD1 (6 bases). The CDR3 is made up of 15 amino acids. CDR1 and CDR2 from the germline V gene are SGDLS and YYNGEE. V lost 2 bases to trimming and J lost 6 bases, with 17 bases between them. CDR3 region: CASSVLGQTLNGYTF. The CDR3 DNA is TGTGCCAGCAGCGTTCTCGGACAGACTCTTAATGGCTACACCTTC.

The chain combines TRBV9 with TRBJ2-6; D is tentatively TRBD1 or TRBD2 (5 bases each). This CDR3 is built from 17 residues. The germline V and J ends were trimmed by 0 bases and 2 bases, with 12 bases remaining between them. Germline V CDR1 and CDR2: SGDLS, YYNGEE. CDR3 amino acids: CASSVEPLGAGANVLTF. CDR3 sequence (DNA): TGTGCCAGCAGCGTAGAGCCTCTGGGGGCTGGGGCCAACGTCCTGACTTTC. Filled out from reference TRBV9 and TRBJ2-6, the complete variable domain reads DSGVTQTPKHLITATGQRVTLRCSPRSGDLSVYWYQQSLDQGLQFLIQYYNGEERAKGNILERFSAQQFPDLHSELNLSSLELGDSALYFCASSVEPLGAGANVLTFGAGSRLTVL.

The rearrangement joins TRBV29-1 to TRBJ1-1; the match to TRBD1 covers 9 bases. The CDR3 has 13 residues. With 6 bases clipped from V and 7 bases from J, the junction kept 9 bases outside the gene matches. In germline, CDR1 is SQVTM, CDR2 ANQGSEA. CDR3 sequence reads: CSVIKQGAGEAFF. CDR3 DNA sequence: TGCAGCGTAATCAAACAGGGGGCGGGTGAAGCTTTCTTT.

This clone was detected once. The genes are TRBV18 and TRBJ1-1; unclear D gene. The CDR3 totals 14 residues. Germline CDR1 KGHSH, CDR2 LQKENI. V gave up 4 bases and J gave up 3 bases, with 12 bases separating them. The CDR3 protein is CASSRQWRDTEAFF. Written as DNA, the CDR3 is TGTGCCAGCTCACGGCAGTGGAGGGACACTGAAGCTTTCTTT.

This clone is a singleton in its sample. The J gene is TRBJ1-3, the V gene TRBV5-4; possibly TRBD1 for D (5 bases). This CDR3 comprises 15 residues. Germline V lookup: CDR1 SGHNT, CDR2 YYREEE (reference sequence). Trimming left V 5 bases short and J 0 bases short, with 12 bases between. The CDR3 is CASRRDFNSGNTIYF. The DNA of the CDR3 is TGTGCCAGCAGGCGGGACTTCAACTCTGGAAACACCATATATTTT. Full variable domain (rest looked up from reference TRBV5-4 and TRBJ1-3): ETGVTQSPTHLIKTRGQQVTLRCSSQSGHNTVSWYQQALGQGPQFIFQYYREEENGRGNFPPRFSGLQFPNYSSELNVNALELDDSALYLCASRRDFNSGNTIYFGEGSWLTVV.

The genes are TRBV11-2 and TRBJ2-7; D possibly corresponds to TRBD1 (6 bases). Germline values: CDR1 SGHAT, CDR2 FQNNGV. This CDR3 contains 15 residues. The germline V and J ends were trimmed by 4 bases and 1 base, with 14 bases remaining between them. This chain's CDR3 is CASSYQTGQSYEQYF. CDR3 in DNA: TGTGCCAGCAGCTACCAAACCGGACAGTCCTACGAGCAGTACTTC.